The 5 T cell receptor beta chains presented below share a single source sample, sequenced in a study of Ad26.COV2.S vaccination and SARS-CoV-2 variants. Treatment of the sample: roughly 19 received Ad26.COV2.S at low or high dose, single or two shots; 5 received placebo; per-sample allocation not given. Day 63 following the first vaccine or placebo injection was when the samples were taken. Sequencing was performed with immunoSEQ multiplex PCR; in TCRdb, only in-frame clones are kept and a portion is missing. The sample includes about 480,000 clones, roughly nine tenths of them seen just once. Sequences were derived from peripheral blood, sampled in a trial of Ad26.COV2.S vaccine versus placebo. These receptor sequences come from a person between 18 and 65 years old who received the Ad26.COV2.S COVID-19 vaccine or a placebo.

V is TRBV19 and J is TRBJ2-7, with 8 nucleotides matching TRBD1. This CDR3 has 14 residues. Losses at the gene ends were 5 bases for V and 4 bases for J; bases not matched to a gene: 7. Germline-derived CDR1 and CDR2 are LNHDA and SQIVND (reference sequence). CDR3 DNA: TGTGCCAGTAGTCCCCGGACAGGGACATACGAGCAGTACTTC. Its translation is CASSPRTGTYEQYF.

The chain recombines TRBV6-5 with TRBJ2-1; 13 bases line up with TRBD2. The CDR3 runs to 14 residues. V lost 6 bases to trimming and J lost 6 bases; unmatched junction nucleotides: 2. The germline gives CDR1 MNHEY, CDR2 SVGAGI. The CDR3 DNA sequence: TGTGCCAGCAGACTAGCGGGAGGGCCCAATGAGCAGTTCTTC. As protein: CASRLAGGPNEQFF.

The chain links TRBV11-2 to TRBJ1-3, with 7 bases identical to TRBD1. J was trimmed by 4 bases and V by 5 bases; bases with no gene match: 2. The germline V gene has CDR1 SGHAT and CDR2 FQNNGV. The CDR3 is 13 amino acids. The CDR3 DNA reads as TGTGCCAGCAGCGACAGGGTCGGAAACACCATATATTTT. It yields the protein CASSDRVGNTIYF.

The chain is built from TRBV27 and TRBJ2-7; D could derive from TRBD1 or TRBD2 (5 bases each). Trimming cost V 2 bases and J 3 bases, with 23 bases left between them. The CDR3 sequence is 18 residues long. Germline V gene data show CDR1 as MNHEY and CDR2 as SMNVEV (reference sequence). The CDR3 region is CASSLGPLGAAWVYEQYF. The DNA of the CDR3 is TGTGCCAGCAGTTTAGGACCTCTCGGGGCAGCATGGGTCTACGAGCAGTACTTC.

This chain connects TRBV5-1 to TRBJ2-5, with D tentatively TRBD2 (7 bases). Germline V gene lookup returns CDR1 SGHRS and CDR2 YFSETQ. The CDR3 extends over 16 amino acids. The V gene lost 5 bases and the J gene lost 5 bases, with 22 bases spanning the gap. CDR3 DNA sequence: TGCGCCAGCAGTCCCCTGGGGGGGGCGCATCGGGAGACCCAGTACTTC. It is translated as CASSPLGGAHRETQYF.